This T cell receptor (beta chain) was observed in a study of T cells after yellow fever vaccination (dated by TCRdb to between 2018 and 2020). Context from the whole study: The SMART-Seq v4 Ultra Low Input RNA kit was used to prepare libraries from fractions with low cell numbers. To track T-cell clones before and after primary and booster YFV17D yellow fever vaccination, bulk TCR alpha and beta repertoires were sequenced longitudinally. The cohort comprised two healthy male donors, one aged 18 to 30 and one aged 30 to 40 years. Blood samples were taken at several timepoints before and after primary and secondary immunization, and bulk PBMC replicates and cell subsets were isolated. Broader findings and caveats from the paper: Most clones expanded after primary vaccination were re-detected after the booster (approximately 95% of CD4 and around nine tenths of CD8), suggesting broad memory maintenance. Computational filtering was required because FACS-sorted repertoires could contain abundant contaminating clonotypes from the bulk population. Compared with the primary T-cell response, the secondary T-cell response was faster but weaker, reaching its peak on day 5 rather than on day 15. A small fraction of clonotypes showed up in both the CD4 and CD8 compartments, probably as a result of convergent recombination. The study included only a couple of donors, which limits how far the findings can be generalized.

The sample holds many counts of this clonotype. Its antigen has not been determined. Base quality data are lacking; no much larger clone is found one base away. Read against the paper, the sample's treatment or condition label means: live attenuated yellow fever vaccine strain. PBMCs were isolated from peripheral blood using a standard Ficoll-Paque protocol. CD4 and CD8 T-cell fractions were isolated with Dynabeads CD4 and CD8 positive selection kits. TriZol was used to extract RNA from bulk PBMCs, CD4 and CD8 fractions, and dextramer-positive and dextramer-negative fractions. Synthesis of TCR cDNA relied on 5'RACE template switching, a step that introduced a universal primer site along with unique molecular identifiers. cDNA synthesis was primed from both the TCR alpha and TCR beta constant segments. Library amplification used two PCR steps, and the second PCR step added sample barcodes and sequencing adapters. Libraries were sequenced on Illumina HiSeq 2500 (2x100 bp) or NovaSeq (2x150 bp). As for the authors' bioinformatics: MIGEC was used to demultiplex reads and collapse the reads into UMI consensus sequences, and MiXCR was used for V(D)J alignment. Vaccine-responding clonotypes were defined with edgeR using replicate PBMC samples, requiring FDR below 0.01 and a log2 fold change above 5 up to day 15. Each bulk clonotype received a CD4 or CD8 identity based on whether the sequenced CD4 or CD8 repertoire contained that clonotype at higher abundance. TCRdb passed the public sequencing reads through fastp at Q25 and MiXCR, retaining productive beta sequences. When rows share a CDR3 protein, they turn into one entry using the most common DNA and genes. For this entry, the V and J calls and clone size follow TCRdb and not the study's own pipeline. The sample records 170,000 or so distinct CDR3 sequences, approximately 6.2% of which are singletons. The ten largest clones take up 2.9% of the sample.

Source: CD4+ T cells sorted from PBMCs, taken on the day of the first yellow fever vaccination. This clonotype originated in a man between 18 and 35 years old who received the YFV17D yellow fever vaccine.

The CDR3 is CASSLAEGSPLHF. At the DNA level, the sequence is TGTGCCAGCAGTTTAGCAGAGGGTTCACCCCTCCACTTT. The rearranged segments are TRBV12-3 or TRBV12-4 and TRBJ1-6; the D gene is not confidently resolved. V is pared back by 0 bases and J by 9 bases, with 6 bases lying between the germline termini. From its cysteine to its phenylalanine, the CDR3 spans 13 amino acids. Of all the DNA, just the CDR3 is kept, 39 bases in frame from base 1.